These T cell receptor beta chains were read from a single sample in a study of CD8 T cells in Susac syndrome. TCRdb passed the immunoSEQ multiplex PCR reads through MiXCR, listing each CDR3 protein once. The sample has 160,000 or so distinct CDR3 sequences; 95% are singletons. The sample taken for sequencing was CD8+ T cells from PBMCs. The receptors shown here come from a human donor with multiple sclerosis. Each CDR3 is given with its conserved first and last residue. D genes are given only for firm matches. Some rows have no size entry. The others give once, few or many, or a class for an expanded clone.

D gene,clone size,J gene,V gene,CDR3 protein,CDR3 DNA
-,-,TRBJ2-7,TRBV10-3,CAISPDREGYEQYF,TGTGCCATCAGTCCGGACAGGGAGGGATACGAGCAGTACTTC
TRBD1,-,TRBJ2-7,TRBV19,CASSIVGTDEQYF,TGTGCCAGTAGTATAGTCGGGACAGACGAGCAGTACTTC
-,-,TRBJ1-6,TRBV5-6,CASSLGQAIDYNSPLHF,TGTGCCAGCAGCTTGGGGCAGGCGATAGACTATAATTCACCCCTCCACTTT
TRBD2,-,TRBJ2-3,TRBV9,CASSADSGSTQYF,TGTGCCAGCAGCGCTGATAGCGGGAGTACGCAGTATTTT
TRBD2,-,TRBJ2-4,TRBV7-8,CASSPHRGGTKNIQYF,TGTGCCAGCAGCCCCCACCGGGGGGGGACCAAAAACATTCAGTACTTC
TRBD2,-,TRBJ2-7,TRBV3-1,CASSPLAGGAYEQYF,TGTGCCAGCAGCCCTCTAGCGGGAGGGGCCTACGAGCAGTACTTC
-,-,TRBJ2-3,TRBV29-1,CSVCPERTDTQYF,TGCAGCGTATGCCCAGAACGCACAGATACGCAGTATTTT
-,-,TRBJ1-5,TRBV20-1,CSARDLGEGGQPQHF,TGCAGTGCTAGAGATCTTGGGGAAGGAGGTCAGCCCCAGCATTTT
-,-,TRBJ1-5,TRBV9,CASSVGASSLDPQHF,TGTGCCAGCAGCGTAGGGGCTTCCTCCTTAGACCCCCAGCATTTT
-,-,TRBJ2-2,TRBV5-6,CASSWFTGELFF,TGTGCCAGCAGCTGGTTTACCGGGGAGCTGTTTTTT
-,-,TRBJ2-5,TRBV6-5,CASSADFQETQYF,TGTGCCAGCAGTGCGGACTTTCAAGAGACCCAGTACTTC
-,-,TRBJ2-3,TRBV3-1,CASSQDWSASTDTQYF,TGTGCCAGCAGCCAAGATTGGTCGGCATCCACAGATACGCAGTATTTT
-,-,TRBJ2-7,TRBV7-9,CASSLVLGPNEQYF,TGTGCCAGCAGCTTAGTATTGGGACCCAACGAGCAGTACTTC
TRBD2,-,TRBJ2-7,TRBV3-1,CASSQPGTSPNSYEQYF,TGTGCCAGCAGCCAACCCGGGACTAGCCCGAACTCCTACGAGCAGTACTTC
-,-,TRBJ1-1,TRBV6-5,CASSYSHAANTEAFF,TGTGCCAGCAGTTATTCCCACGCAGCGAACACTGAAGCTTTCTTT
TRBD1,-,TRBJ1-2,TRBV15,CATSRGQGVYGYTF,TGTGCCACCAGCAGAGGACAGGGTGTCTATGGCTACACCTTC
-,-,TRBJ2-2,TRBV29-1,CSVEDTGELFF,TGCAGCGTTGAAGACACCGGGGAGCTGTTTTTT
-,-,TRBJ2-7,TRBV9,CASSAWGTTYEQYF,TGTGCCAGCAGCGCATGGGGGACCACCTACGAGCAGTACTTC
-,-,TRBJ2-1,TRBV29-1,CSVEGVHEQFF,TGCAGCGTTGAGGGCGTCCATGAGCAGTTCTTC
-,-,TRBJ2-5,TRBV27,CASSPVGVYQETQYF,TGTGCCAGCAGCCCAGTGGGGGTATACCAAGAGACCCAGTACTTC
-,-,TRBJ1-5,TRBV15,CATSRDPLPMPHPKHSNQPQHF,TGTGCCACCAGCAGAGATCCGCTCCCGATGCCTCACCCTAAACATAGCAATCAGCCCCAGCATTTT
-,once,TRBJ1-1,TRBV29-1,CSAEGGGNTEAFF,TGCAGCGCCGAAGGGGGGGGGAACACTGAAGCTTTCTTT
-,-,TRBJ2-1,TRBV20-1,CSAASLGLHYNEQFF,TGCAGTGCCGCATCCCTTGGACTTCACTACAATGAGCAGTTCTTC
-,-,TRBJ2-1,TRBV30,CAWSVGGGGNEQFF,TGTGCCTGGAGTGTCGGCGGGGGCGGCAATGAGCAGTTCTTC
-,-,TRBJ1-2,TRBV29-1,CSTAEAGYGYTF,TGCAGCACGGCCGAGGCGGGTTATGGCTACACCTTC
-,once,TRBJ1-2,TRBV20-1,CSARDYGYTF,TGCAGTGCTAGGGACTATGGCTACACCTTC
TRBD2,-,TRBJ2-1,TRBV2,CASTPTSYEQFF,TGTGCCAGCACCCCGACTAGCTATGAGCAGTTCTTC
-,-,TRBJ2-3,TRBV9,CASSASGLGADTQYF,TGTGCCAGCAGCGCATCCGGACTGGGGGCAGATACGCAGTATTTT
-,-,TRBJ2-3,TRBV4-2,CASSQEGGLSTDTQYF,TGTGCCAGCAGCCAGGAGGGGGGACTCAGCACAGATACGCAGTATTTT
-,-,TRBJ1-5,TRBV20-1,CSARDQGGLNQPQHF,TGCAGTGCTAGAGATCAGGGCGGGTTGAATCAGCCCCAGCATTTT
-,once,TRBJ1-5,TRBV7-8,CASRRMGNQPQHF,TGTGCCAGCCGTCGTATGGGCAATCAGCCCCAGCATTTT
-,once,TRBJ1-1,TRBV12-5,CASGLSGTEAFF,TGTGCTAGTGGTTTAAGTGGGACTGAAGCTTTCTTT
-,-,TRBJ2-7,TRBV7-9,CASSGAGSVSYEQYF,TGTGCCAGCAGCGGCGCCGGGAGTGTCTCCTACGAGCAGTACTTC
-,-,TRBJ2-3,TRBV5-6,CASRPGEDTQYF,TGTGCCAGCAGGCCTGGGGAGGATACGCAGTATTTT
TRBD2,-,TRBJ2-3,TRBV5-6,CASSWGGGLAGVPDTQYF,TGTGCCAGCAGCTGGGGAGGGGGACTAGCGGGAGTTCCAGATACGCAGTATTTT
-,once,TRBJ2-1,TRBV20-1,CSARDVGYNEQFF,TGCAGTGCTAGAGATGTGGGCTACAATGAGCAGTTCTTC
TRBD1,-,TRBJ1-2,TRBV9,CASSAWDRGFNYGYTF,TGTGCCAGCAGCGCATGGGACAGGGGATTTAACTATGGCTACACCTTC
TRBD1,-,TRBJ2-3,TRBV29-1,CSVKTGESTDTQYF,TGCAGCGTTAAGACAGGGGAATCCACAGATACGCAGTATTTT
-,-,TRBJ2-7,TRBV15,CATSRASREQYF,TGTGCCACCAGCAGAGCGAGCCGCGAGCAGTACTTC
-,once,TRBJ2-3,TRBV6-6,CASSYPPDSADTQYF,TGTGCCAGCAGTTACCCCCCCGACAGTGCAGATACGCAGTATTTT
TRBD1,-,TRBJ1-2,TRBV12-3/TRBV12-4,CASSSDIYLGQGEGYTF,TGTGCCAGCAGTTCTGACATATACTTGGGACAGGGGGAAGGCTACACCTTC
TRBD1,few,TRBJ2-1,TRBV7-3,CASSARDRGLHNEQFF,TGTGCCAGCAGCGCCCGGGACAGGGGGCTACACAATGAGCAGTTCTTC
-,-,TRBJ2-1,TRBV29-1,CSVYGWGPFAGQFF,TGCAGCGTTTATGGGTGGGGGCCGTTCGCGGGACAGTTCTTC
-,-,TRBJ2-2,TRBV20-1,CSASTEVSGELFF,TGCAGTGCTAGTACAGAGGTCTCCGGGGAGCTGTTTTTT
TRBD1,-,TRBJ2-7,TRBV9,CASTPGTGDYEQYF,TGTGCCAGCACCCCCGGGACAGGGGACTACGAGCAGTACTTC
TRBD1,-,TRBJ2-7,TRBV30,CALDRGASYEQYF,TGTGCCTTGGACAGGGGGGCTTCCTACGAGCAGTACTTC
TRBD1,once,TRBJ1-2,TRBV24-1,CATSDAGGGGYTF,TGTGCCACCAGTGACGCAGGGGGCGGTGGCTACACCTTC
TRBD1,-,TRBJ2-7,TRBV9,CASSGGQGEYEQYF,TGTGCCAGCAGCGGGGGACAGGGGGAGTACGAGCAGTACTTC
-,-,TRBJ1-2,TRBV5-4,CASSVAAGGYGYTF,TGTGCCAGCAGCGTGGCTGCCGGGGGCTACGGCTACACCTTC
-,-,TRBJ1-3,TRBV30,CAWSRHAVVGNTIYF,TGTGCCTGGAGTAGGCATGCGGTTGTTGGAAACACCATATATTTT
-,-,TRBJ2-7,TRBV27,CASSQIGYEQYF,TGTGCCAGCAGCCAGATTGGGTACGAGCAGTACTTC
TRBD2,-,TRBJ2-1,TRBV11-2,CASSRGDPPNAAYNEQFF,TGTGCCAGCAGCCGGGGGGACCCTCCCAATGCTGCTTACAATGAGCAGTTCTTC
TRBD2,-,TRBJ2-7,TRBV2,CASSERMGSGGSGEQYF,TGTGCCAGCAGTGAAAGGATGGGTAGCGGGGGTTCAGGAGAGCAGTACTTC
-,-,TRBJ1-2,TRBV12-3/TRBV12-4,CASSPLQVSGYTF,TGTGCCAGCAGCCCCTTGCAGGTGTCGGGCTACACCTTC
-,once,TRBJ1-6,TRBV18,CASSPIGNSPLHF,TGTGCCAGCTCACCAATCGGGAATTCACCCCTCCACTTT
TRBD1,-,TRBJ2-1,TRBV29-1,CSVEETGTYNEQFF,TGCAGCGTTGAAGAGACAGGGACCTACAATGAGCAGTTCTTC
-,-,TRBJ2-2,TRBV19,CASSITPGGELFF,TGTGCCAGTAGTATAACCCCGGGCGGGGAGCTGTTTTTT
-,-,TRBJ2-5,TRBV11-2,CASRDSPPETQYF,TGTGCCAGCAGGGACAGCCCCCCAGAGACCCAGTACTTC
-,-,TRBJ2-3,TRBV2,CASSEGLTNLGTDTQYF,TGTGCCAGCAGTGAAGGCCTCACTAACTTGGGCACAGATACGCAGTATTTT
-,-,TRBJ1-2,TRBV7-9,CASRGAKGLFGGYTF,TGTGCCAGCAGAGGGGCGAAGGGGTTATTCGGGGGCTACACCTTC